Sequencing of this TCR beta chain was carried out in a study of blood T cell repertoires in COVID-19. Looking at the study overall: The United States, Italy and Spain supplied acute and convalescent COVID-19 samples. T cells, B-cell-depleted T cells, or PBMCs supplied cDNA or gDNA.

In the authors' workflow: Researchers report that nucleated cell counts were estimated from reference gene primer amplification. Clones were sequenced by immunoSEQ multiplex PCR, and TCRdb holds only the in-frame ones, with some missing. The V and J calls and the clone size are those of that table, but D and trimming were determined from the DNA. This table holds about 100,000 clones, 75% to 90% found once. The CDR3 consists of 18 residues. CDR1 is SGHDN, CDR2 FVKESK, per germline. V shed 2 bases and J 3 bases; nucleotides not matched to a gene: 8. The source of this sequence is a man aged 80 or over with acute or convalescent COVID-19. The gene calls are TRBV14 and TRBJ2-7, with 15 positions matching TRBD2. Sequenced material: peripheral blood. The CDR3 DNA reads TGTGCCAGCAGCCAACGACTGGGACTAGCGGGAGGTAACTACGAGCAGTACTTC. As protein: CASSQRLGLAGGNYEQYF.